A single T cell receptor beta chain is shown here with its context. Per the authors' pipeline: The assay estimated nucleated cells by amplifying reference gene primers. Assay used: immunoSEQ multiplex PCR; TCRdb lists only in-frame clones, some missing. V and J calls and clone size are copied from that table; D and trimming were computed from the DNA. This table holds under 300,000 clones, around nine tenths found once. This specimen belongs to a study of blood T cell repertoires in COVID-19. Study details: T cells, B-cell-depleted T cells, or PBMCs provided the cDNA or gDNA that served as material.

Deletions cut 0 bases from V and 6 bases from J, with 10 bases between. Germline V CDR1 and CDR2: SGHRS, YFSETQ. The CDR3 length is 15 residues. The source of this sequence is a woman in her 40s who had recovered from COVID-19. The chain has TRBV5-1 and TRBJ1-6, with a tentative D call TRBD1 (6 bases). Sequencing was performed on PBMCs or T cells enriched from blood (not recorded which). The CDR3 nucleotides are TGCGCCAGCAGCTTGGCTCTACAGGGTAATTCACCCCTCCACTTT. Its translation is CASSLALQGNSPLHF. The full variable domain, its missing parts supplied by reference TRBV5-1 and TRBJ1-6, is KAGVTQTPRYLIKTRGQQVTLSCSPISGHRSVSWYQQTPGQGLQFLFEYFSETQRNKGNFPGRFSGRQFSNSRSEMNVSTLELGDSALYLCASSLALQGNSPLHFGNGTRLTVT.